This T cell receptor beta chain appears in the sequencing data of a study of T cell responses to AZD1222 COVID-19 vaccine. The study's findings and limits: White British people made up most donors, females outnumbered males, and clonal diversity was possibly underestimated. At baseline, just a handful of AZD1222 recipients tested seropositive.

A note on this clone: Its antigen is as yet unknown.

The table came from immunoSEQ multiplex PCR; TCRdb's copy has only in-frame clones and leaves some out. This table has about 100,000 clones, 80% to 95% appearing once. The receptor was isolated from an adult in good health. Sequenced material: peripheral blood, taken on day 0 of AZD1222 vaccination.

The CDR3 DNA is TGTGCCAGCAGTGAAGCAGGGAGGGTATCGAGGGCTTTCTTT. Translated: CASSEAGRVSRAFF. This chain links TRBV6-1 with TRBJ1-1; D gene ambiguous. The ends were cut back, 0 bases at V and 11 bases at J, with 16 bases in the middle. Germline values: CDR1 MNHNS, CDR2 SASEGT. The CDR3 is made up of 14 amino acids.